This T cell receptor (beta chain) was captured by sequencing in a study of regulatory T cells in long-lasting Graves disease. The time point: persistent/refractory GD, antithyroid drugs over 5 years with positive TRAb. There was RNA extracted from PBMCs, and the TCR library was made from it. In building TCR beta libraries, iRepertoire HTBI primers were used together with Arm-PCR of CDR3 regions. TCRdb reanalysed the multiplex PCR reads using MiXCR and keeps one entry per CDR3 protein. The sample yields roughly 300,000 distinct CDR3 sequences, about 18% seen once. V lost 2 bases and J 6 bases, leaving 14 bases between the germline ends. Germline V gene lookup returns CDR1 SGHRS and CDR2 YFSETQ. There are 15 residues in the CDR3.

Specimen: peripheral blood mononuclear cells (PBMCs), collected when the disease was refractory, from a patient treated with antithyroid drugs. J is TRBJ1-4 and V is TRBV5-1, with D possibly matching TRBD1 (6 bases). The sequence was obtained from a female donor with Graves disease. CDR3 loop: CASSFRGTGHEKLFF. The CDR3, as DNA: TGCGCCAGCAGCTTCCGGGGAACAGGGCATGAAAAACTGTTTTTT.